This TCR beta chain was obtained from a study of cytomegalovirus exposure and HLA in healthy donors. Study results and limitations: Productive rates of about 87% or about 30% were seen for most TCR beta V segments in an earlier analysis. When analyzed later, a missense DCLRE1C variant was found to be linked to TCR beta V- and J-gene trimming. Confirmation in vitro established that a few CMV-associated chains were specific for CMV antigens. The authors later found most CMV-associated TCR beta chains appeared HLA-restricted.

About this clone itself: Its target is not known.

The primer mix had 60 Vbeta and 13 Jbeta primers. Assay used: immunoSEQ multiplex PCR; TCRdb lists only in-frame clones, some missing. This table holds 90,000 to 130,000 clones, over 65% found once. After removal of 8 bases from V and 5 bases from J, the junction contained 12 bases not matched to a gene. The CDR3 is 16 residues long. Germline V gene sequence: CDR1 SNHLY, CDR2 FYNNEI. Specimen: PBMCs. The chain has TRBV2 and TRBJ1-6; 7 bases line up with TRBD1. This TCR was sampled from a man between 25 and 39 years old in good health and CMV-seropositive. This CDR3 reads CASGGQSWWDNSPLHF. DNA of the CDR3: TGTGCCAGCGGGGGACAGTCCTGGTGGGATAATTCACCCCTCCACTTT.